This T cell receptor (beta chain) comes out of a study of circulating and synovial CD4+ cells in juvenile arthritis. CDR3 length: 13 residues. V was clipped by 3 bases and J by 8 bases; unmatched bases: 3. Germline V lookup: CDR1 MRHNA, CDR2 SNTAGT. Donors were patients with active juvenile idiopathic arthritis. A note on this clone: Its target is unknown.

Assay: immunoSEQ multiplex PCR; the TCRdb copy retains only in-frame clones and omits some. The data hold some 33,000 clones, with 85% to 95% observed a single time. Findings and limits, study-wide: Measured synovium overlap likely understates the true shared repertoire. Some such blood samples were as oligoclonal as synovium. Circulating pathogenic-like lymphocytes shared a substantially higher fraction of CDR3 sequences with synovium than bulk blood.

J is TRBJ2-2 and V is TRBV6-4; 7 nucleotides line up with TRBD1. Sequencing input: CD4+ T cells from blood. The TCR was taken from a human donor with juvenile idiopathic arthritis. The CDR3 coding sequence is TGTGCCAGCAGTGATCTACAGGGGGGGGAGCTGTTTTTT. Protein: CASSDLQGGELFF.